The 15 T cell receptor beta chains reported below all come from one sample, sequenced in a study of response to subunit inactivated influenza vaccine. Via MiXCR, TCRdb re-called the RT-PCR reads, giving one row per CDR3 protein. Of about half a million distinct CDR3 sequences in the sample, approximately 11% were seen once. Sequencing was performed on PBMCs from blood, taken 40 to 50 days after vaccination. The receptor source for this set is a man between 45 and 60 years old who received an inactivated influenza vaccine.

This clonotype was detected many times. Its ends do not fully match the called genes, so a read error is possible. The chain recombines TRBV6-2 or TRBV6-3 with TRBJ2-3, with D possibly TRBD2 on 6 matching bases. CDR3 length: 13 residues. Germline loops: CDR1 MNHEY, CDR2 SVGEGT. For the CDR3, the DNA is TGCGCCAGCAGGAGGGATAGCACAGATACGCAGTATTTT. Its translation is CASRRDSTDTQYF.

There are a few counts of this clonotype. The chain couples TRBV6-2 or TRBV6-3 to TRBJ2-7; D may match TRBD1 or TRBD2 (5 bases each). The V gene lost 7 bases and the J gene lost 5 bases, with 21 bases spanning the gap. Germline V gene lookup returns CDR1 MNHEY and CDR2 SVGEGT. This CDR3 spans 15 amino acids. The CDR3 region is CASNPRGRVAHEQYF. The DNA of the CDR3 is TGTGCCAGCAACCCACGGGGCAGGGTGGCCCACGAGCAGTACTTC.

This clonotype was seen ten or more times. CDR3 sequence (DNA): TGTGCCAGCAGTTTACCCAGGGAGGCCAATCAGCCCCAGCATTTT. It is translated as CASSLPREANQPQHF. The chain couples TRBV12-3 or TRBV12-4 to TRBJ1-5, with D perhaps matching TRBD1 (5 bases). The CDR3 length is 15 residues. V lost 2 bases to trimming and J lost 3 bases, with 11 bases between them.

This clonotype was found a few times. This rearrangement joins TRBV20-1 to TRBJ1-5, with unresolved D. This CDR3 comprises 14 residues. The V and J ends lost 3 bases and 0 bases respectively, with 9 bases between them. CDR1 is DFQATT, CDR2 SNEGSKA, per germline (reference sequence). The DNA of the CDR3 is TGCAGTGCTAGTTCAGATTATAGCAATCAGCCCCAGCATTTT. Translated: CSASSDYSNQPQHF.

The chain is built from TRBV6-1 and TRBJ1-6, with a weak D call TRBD1 (5 bases). The germline V and J ends were trimmed by 1 base and 10 bases, with 11 bases remaining between them. Germline V gene sequence: CDR1 MNHNS, CDR2 SASEGT. CDR3 length: 14 residues. The CDR3 here is CASSEVLRDSPLHF. The CDR3 coding sequence is TGTGCCAGCAGTGAAGTGTTAAGGGACTCACCCCTCCACTTT.

The chain has TRBV7-8 and TRBJ2-3, with TRBD2 matching 10 bases. This CDR3 is built from 19 residues. Per the germline V gene, CDR1 is SGHVS and CDR2 is FQNEAQ. J lost 2 bases, V lost 2 bases, and 13 bases had no gene match. CDR3 amino acids: CASSLRLAGVAKITDTQYF. CDR3 DNA sequence: TGTGCCAGCAGCTTACGGCTAGCGGGAGTGGCAAAGATCACAGATACGCAGTATTTT.

This clonotype has only a few counts. The CDR3 here is CASSLRGHFGHNEQFF. The CDR3 nucleotides read TGTGCCAGCAGTTTAAGAGGCCACTTCGGGCACAATGAGCAGTTCTTC. The chain combines TRBV12-3 or TRBV12-4 with TRBJ2-1; D is undetermined. The ends were cut back, 2 bases at V and 5 bases at J, with 16 bases in the middle. This CDR3 contains 16 residues.

This clonotype has a count of ten or more. The chain has TRBV20-1 and TRBJ2-5, with 10 nucleotides matching TRBD2. Germline V CDR1 and CDR2: DFQATT, SNEGSKA (reference sequence). V gave up 3 bases and J gave up 5 bases; unmatched junction bases: 9. The CDR3 has 15 residues. CDR3 bases: TGCAGTGCTAGTTTTCTAGCGGGAGCTGGGGAGACCCAGTACTTC. Protein product: CSASFLAGAGETQYF.

This clonotype was picked up a small number of times. V is TRBV6-2 or TRBV6-3 and J is TRBJ2-1; 7 bases fit TRBD2. The CDR3 runs 15 residues. The J segment lost 0 bases and the V segment lost 7 bases, leaving 6 bases of the junction unmatched. Germline V gene data show CDR1 as MNHEY and CDR2 as SVGEGT. CDR3 region: CASILGGSSYNEQFF. The CDR3 DNA reads TGTGCCAGCATCCTGGGGGGGAGCTCCTACAATGAGCAGTTCTTC.

J is TRBJ1-1 and V is TRBV7-9; TRBD1 might be the D (5 bases). CDR1 is SEHNR and CDR2 is FQNEAQ in the germline V gene (reference sequence). V lost 5 bases to trimming and J lost 4 bases, with 11 bases between them. The CDR3 sequence is 13 residues long. CDR3 residues: CASSRDSLTEAFF. The CDR3 DNA follows: TGTGCCAGCAGCAGAGACAGTCTCACTGAAGCTTTCTTT.

This clonotype was seen repeatedly, ten times or more. V is TRBV25-1 and J is TRBJ2-5; 7 bases line up with TRBD1. The CDR3 spans 18 residues. V trimming: 1 base; J trimming: 1 base; junction bases outside the gene matches: 12. The germline V gene encodes CDR1 MGHDK and CDR2 SYGVNS. CDR3 sequence (DNA): TGTGCCAGCAGTGAATGGCCGGGACAGCAGACTTCCCAAGAGACCCAGTACTTC. This encodes CASSEWPGQQTSQETQYF.

This clonotype showed up many times. V usage is TRBV20-1 and J usage is TRBJ2-5, with D possibly being TRBD2 (5 bases). The CDR3 consists of 14 residues. V gave up 7 bases and J gave up 2 bases, with 17 bases separating them. CDR1 DFQATT and CDR2 SNEGSKA come from the germline V gene (reference sequence). DNA of the CDR3: TGCAGTGTAGTTTTGTTCCTAGCTCAAGAGACCCAGTACTTC. It specifies CSVVLFLAQETQYF.

This clonotype was observed a handful of times. The DNA for the CDR3 is TGCGCCAGCAGGAGGCGGGAGTCCTACGAGCAGTACTTC. Its translation is CASRRRESYEQYF. The chain uses TRBV5-1 and TRBJ2-7, with 7 bases that match TRBD2. CDR1 and CDR2 (germline): SGHRS, YFSETQ. The CDR3 is made up of 13 amino acids. V lost 5 bases to trimming and J lost 1 base; unmatched junction nucleotides: 3.

The gene calls are TRBV3-1 and TRBJ2-3, with D possibly being TRBD2 (7 bases). V lost 10 bases to trimming and J lost 4 bases, with 21 bases between them. The CDR3 has 15 residues. Per the germline V gene, CDR1 is LGHDT and CDR2 is YNNKEL (reference sequence). The DNA of the CDR3 is TGTGCCACTCGCGGGGGCGGGAGAACAGCAGATACGCAGTATTTT. This sequence encodes CATRGGGRTADTQYF.

In its sample, this clonotype was seen a few times. The V and J genes are TRBV6-5 and TRBJ2-5, with D perhaps matching TRBD1 (5 bases). Trimming left V 2 bases short and J 2 bases short, with 9 bases between. This CDR3 is 14 amino acids long. Germline CDR1 is MNHEY and CDR2 is SVGAGI. The CDR3 nucleotides are TGTGCCAGCAGTTACACCACAGGACAAGAGACCCAGTACTTC. Translating it yields CASSYTTGQETQYF.